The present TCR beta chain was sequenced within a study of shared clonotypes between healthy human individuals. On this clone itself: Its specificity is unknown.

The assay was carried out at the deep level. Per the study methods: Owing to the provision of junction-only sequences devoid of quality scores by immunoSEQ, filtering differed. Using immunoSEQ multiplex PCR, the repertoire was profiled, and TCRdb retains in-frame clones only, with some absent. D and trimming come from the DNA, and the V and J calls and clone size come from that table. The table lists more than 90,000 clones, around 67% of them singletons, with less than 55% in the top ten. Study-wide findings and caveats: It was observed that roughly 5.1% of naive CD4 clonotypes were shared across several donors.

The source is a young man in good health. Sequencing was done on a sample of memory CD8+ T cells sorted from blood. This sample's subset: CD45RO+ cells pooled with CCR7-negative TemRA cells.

Here the CDR3 reads CASSDPRGLGTEAFF. CDR3 in DNA: TGTGCCAGCAGCGACCCCAGGGGGCTGGGCACTGAAGCTTTCTTT. The chain carries TRBV6-6 and TRBJ1-1; 8 bases align to TRBD1. This CDR3 has 15 amino acids. The junction had 10 bases not matched to a gene; V was cut back by 6 bases and J by 4 bases. Germline V gene data show CDR1 as MNHNY and CDR2 as SVGAGI (reference sequence).